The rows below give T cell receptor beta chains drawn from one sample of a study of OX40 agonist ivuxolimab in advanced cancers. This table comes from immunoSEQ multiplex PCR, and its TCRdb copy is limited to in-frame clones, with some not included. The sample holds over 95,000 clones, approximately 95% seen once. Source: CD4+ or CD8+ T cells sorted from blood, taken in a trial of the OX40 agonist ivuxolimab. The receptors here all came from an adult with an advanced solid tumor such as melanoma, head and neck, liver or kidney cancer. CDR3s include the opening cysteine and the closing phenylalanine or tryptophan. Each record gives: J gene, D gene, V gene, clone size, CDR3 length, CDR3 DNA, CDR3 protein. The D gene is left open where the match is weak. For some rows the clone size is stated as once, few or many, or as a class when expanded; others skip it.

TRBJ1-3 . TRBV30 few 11 TGTGCCTGGGAGATGGGAAACACCATATATTTT CAWEMGNTIYF
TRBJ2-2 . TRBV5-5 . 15 TGTGCCAGCGAATGGGGCGCCGGTAGCACCGGGGAGCTGTTTTTT CASEWGAGSTGELFF
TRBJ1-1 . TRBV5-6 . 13 TGTGCCAGCAGCTCCCAGGCTTACACTGAAGCTTTCTTT CASSSQAYTEAFF
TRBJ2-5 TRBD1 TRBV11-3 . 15 TGTGCCAGCAGCACGCGACAGGGGGCAAGTGAGACCCAGTACTTC CASSTRQGASETQYF
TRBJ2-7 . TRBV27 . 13 TGTGCCAGCAGTTCGGGGCTCTCCTACGAGCAGTACTTC CASSSGLSYEQYF
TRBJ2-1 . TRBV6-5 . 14 TGTGCCAGCAGTTACTCCCTGACTAGTCACGAGCAGTTCTTC CASSYSLTSHEQFF
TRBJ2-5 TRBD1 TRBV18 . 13 TGTGCCAGCCAAACAGGGGCCCAAGAGACCCAGTACTTC CASQTGAQETQYF
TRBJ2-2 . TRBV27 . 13 TGTGCCAGCAACCCCTTACGGGGCGGGGAGCTGTTTTTT CASNPLRGGELFF
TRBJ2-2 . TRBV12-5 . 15 TGTGCTAGTGGTTTTTTCACAGCCTCACCCGGGGAGCTGTTTTTT CASGFFTASPGELFF
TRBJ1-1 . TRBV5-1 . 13 TGCGCCAGCAGCCAGGAAGACAATCCCGAAGCTTTCTTT CASSQEDNPEAFF
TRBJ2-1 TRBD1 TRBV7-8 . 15 TGTGCCAGCAGCAAGCCGGGACAGGGTTACAATGAGCAGTTCTTC CASSKPGQGYNEQFF
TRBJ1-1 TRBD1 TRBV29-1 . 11 TGCAGCGGGAGACAGGGACTAGAAGCTTTCTTT CSGRQGLEAFF
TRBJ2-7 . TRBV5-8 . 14 TGTGCCAGCAGAGATATAGACGTTATCTACGAGCAGTACTTC CASRDIDVIYEQYF
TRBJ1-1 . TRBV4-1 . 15 TGCGCCAGCAGCCAAGTGGCCTTGGGGAACACTGAAGCTTTCTTT CASSQVALGNTEAFF
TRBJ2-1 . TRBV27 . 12 TGTGCCAGCAGTTTTGAGGGACATGAGCAGTTCTTC CASSFEGHEQFF
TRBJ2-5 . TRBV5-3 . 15 TGTGCCAGAAGCTTGCGGGGGTGGGGCAAAGAGACCCAGTACTTC CARSLRGWGKETQYF
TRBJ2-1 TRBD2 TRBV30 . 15 TGTGCCTGGAGCGCCGTTGGCGGGGGGGTTAATGAGCAGTTCTTC CAWSAVGGGVNEQFF
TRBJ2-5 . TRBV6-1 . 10 TGTGCCAGCCTAGGGGAGACCCAGTACTTC CASLGETQYF
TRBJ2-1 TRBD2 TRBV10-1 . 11 TGCGCCAGCAGTGCCGGGGGGGGGTTGTTCTTC CASSAGGGLFF
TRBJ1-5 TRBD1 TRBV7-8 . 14 TGTGCCAGCAGTCAAGGGACAGGGGGACAGCCCCAGCATTTT CASSQGTGGQPQHF
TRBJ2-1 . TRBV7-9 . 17 TGTGCCAGCAGCGGCTCGGAGAGGGGTCCTCCTTACAATGAGCAGTTCTTC CASSGSERGPPYNEQFF
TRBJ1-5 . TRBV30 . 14 TGTGCCTGGAGTGTACCCTGGGGCAATCAGCCCCAGCATTTT CAWSVPWGNQPQHF
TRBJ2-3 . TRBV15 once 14 TGTGCCACCAGCCCGAGGGAAAGCACAGATACGCAGTATTTT CATSPRESTDTQYF
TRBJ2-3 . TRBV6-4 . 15 TGTGCCAGCAGTGACCCCTCGCATGGAACAGATACGCAGTATTTT CASSDPSHGTDTQYF
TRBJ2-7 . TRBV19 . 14 TGTGCCAGTAGTATCCCGAAAGGCGGCTACGAGCAGTACTTC CASSIPKGGYEQYF
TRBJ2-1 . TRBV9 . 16 TGTGCCAGCAGCGTACCTCGGGACTCGACCTACAATGAGCAGTTCTTC CASSVPRDSTYNEQFF
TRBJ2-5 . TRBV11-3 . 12 TGTGCCAGCAGCTTAGATCTGGGGGACCAGTACTTC CASSLDLGDQYF
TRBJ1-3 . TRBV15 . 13 TGTGCCTCCTCGACAAACTCTGGAAACACCATATATTTT CASSTNSGNTIYF
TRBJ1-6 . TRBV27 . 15 TGTGCCAGCAGTTTAACTGGACAATGGAATTCACCCCTCCACTTT CASSLTGQWNSPLHF
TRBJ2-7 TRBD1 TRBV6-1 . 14 TGTGCCAGCAGTGGCAACAGGGGATACTACGAGCAGTACTTC CASSGNRGYYEQYF
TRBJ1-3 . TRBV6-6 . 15 TGTGCCAGCAGTTACACTGGAAACTCTGGAAACACCATATATTTT CASSYTGNSGNTIYF
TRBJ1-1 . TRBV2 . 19 TGTGCCAGCAGCGCGCAGTGGCAGGGGCTTCCAGGGATGAACACTGAAGCTTTCTTT CASSAQWQGLPGMNTEAFF